The entry that follows covers one T cell receptor (beta chain) sequence. The antigen remains undetermined. The CDR3 totals 14 residues. Germline lookup yields CDR1 LGHNT and CDR2 FRNRAP. The V and J ends lost 7 bases and 5 bases respectively, with 12 bases between them. The data were taken from a study of radiotherapy plus CTLA-4 blockade in lung cancer. As for the study in general: Patients showed objective responses in 18% of cases, and disease control was achieved by roughly 30%.

The study gave focal radiation plus ipilimumab CTLA-4 blockade to patients with chemo-refractory metastatic non-small-cell lung cancer. Whole-study results and caveats: Tumor-origin TCR clones grew in blood after radiotherapy plus ipilimumab.

Measured with immunoSEQ multiplex PCR; TCRdb has only the in-frame clones, and not every one. The sample has 55,000 to 80,000 clones; roughly 84% are singletons. The V and J genes are TRBV12-5 and TRBJ1-6; no firm D call. The sequencing here drew on peripheral blood, taken from a patient treated with radiotherapy plus ipilimumab. The receptor's source is a human donor with non-small cell lung cancer that progressed on radiotherapy plus ipilimumab. The CDR3 here is CASAEDGNNSPLHF. The DNA for the CDR3 is TGTGCTAGTGCCGAGGACGGAAATAATTCACCCCTCCACTTT.